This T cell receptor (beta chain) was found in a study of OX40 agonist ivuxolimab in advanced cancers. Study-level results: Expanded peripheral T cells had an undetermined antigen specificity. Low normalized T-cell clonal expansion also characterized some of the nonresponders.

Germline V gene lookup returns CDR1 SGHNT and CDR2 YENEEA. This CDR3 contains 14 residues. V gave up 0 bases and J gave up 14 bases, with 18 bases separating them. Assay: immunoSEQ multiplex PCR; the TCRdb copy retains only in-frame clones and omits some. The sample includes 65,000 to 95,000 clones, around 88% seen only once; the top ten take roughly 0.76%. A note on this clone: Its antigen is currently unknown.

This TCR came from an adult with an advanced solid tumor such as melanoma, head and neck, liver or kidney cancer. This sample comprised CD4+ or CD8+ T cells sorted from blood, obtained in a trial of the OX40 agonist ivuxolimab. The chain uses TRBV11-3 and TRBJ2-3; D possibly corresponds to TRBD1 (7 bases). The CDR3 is CASSLDGGGIIRYF. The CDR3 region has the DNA TGTGCCAGCAGCTTAGATGGAGGGGGCATTATCCGGTATTTT.